This TCR beta chain was recovered during a study of post-analysis software for immune sequencing data. Overall study: Patients with relapsing-remitting, secondary progressive and progressive-relapsing multiple sclerosis courses were all represented.

The TCR beta cDNA libraries carried unique molecular identifiers. TCRdb fed the PCR reads into MiXCR, producing one record per CDR3 protein. Of about 570,000 distinct CDR3 sequences in the sample, around a third were seen once. Study-level points and caveats: Comparison with controls showed significantly lower normalized Chao1 diversity in multiple sclerosis patients. Higher frequency in patients than in controls was seen for a handful of TRBV segments, with TRBV5-6, TRBV5-1 and TRBV20-1 among them.

The CDR3 length is 14 residues. The germline CDR1 and CDR2 sequences are MGHRA and YSYEKL. The V gene end was trimmed by 2 bases and the J gene end by 8 bases; junction bases not matched to a gene: 4. In regard to this clonotype: What it recognizes is unknown.

The sequenced sample consisted of blood. This chain links TRBV4-1 with TRBJ1-4; 8 positions match TRBD1. The clonotype originates from a girl aged 2 to 17 with multiple sclerosis. As DNA, the CDR3 is TGCGCCAGCAGCCAATTTGACAGGGGAGAAAAACTGTTTTTT. Amino acids: CASSQFDRGEKLFF.